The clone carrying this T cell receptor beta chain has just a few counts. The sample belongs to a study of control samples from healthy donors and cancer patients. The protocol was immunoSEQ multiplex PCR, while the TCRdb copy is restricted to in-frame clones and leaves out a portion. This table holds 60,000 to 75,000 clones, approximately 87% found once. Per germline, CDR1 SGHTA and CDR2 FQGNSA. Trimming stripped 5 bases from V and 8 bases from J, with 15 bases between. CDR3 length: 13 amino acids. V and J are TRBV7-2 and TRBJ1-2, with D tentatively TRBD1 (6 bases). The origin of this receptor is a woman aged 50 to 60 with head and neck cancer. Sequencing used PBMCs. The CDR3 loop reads CASSPDQGRGYTF. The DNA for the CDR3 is TGTGCCAGCAGCCCGGACCAGGGGAGAGGCTACACCTTC. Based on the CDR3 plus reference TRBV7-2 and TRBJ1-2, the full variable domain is GAGVSQSPSNKVTEKGKDVELRCDPISGHTALYWYRQSLGQGLEFLIYFQGNSAPDKSGLPSDRFSAERTGGSVSTLTIQRTQQEDSAVYLCASSPDQGRGYTFGSGTRLTVV.